This T cell receptor beta chain stems from a study of T cells in localized non-small cell lung cancer. A remark on this clone: Its antigen remains unknown.

Study-wide findings and caveats: Adjacent uninvolved lung tissue had the highest T cell clonality, exceeding tumor. A median of roughly 55 of the top 100 tumor clones appeared in adjacent lung, which was paired and uninvolved. Heterogeneity remains possible, as sequencing covered one tumor region only. Higher T cell density in the blood was associated with longer overall survival, whereas higher adjacent-lung clonality associated with shorter survival.

The method was immunoSEQ multiplex PCR; TCRdb's version includes in-frame clones alone and lacks a portion of them. The sample carries about 26,000 clones, approximately 84% recorded once. Sequenced here: peripheral blood, sampled before any cancer treatment. This clonotype originated in a man aged 40 to 70 with stage III squamous cell lung carcinoma.

CDR3: CASSLKDRDQDRGRGYTF. CDR3 DNA sequence: TGTGCCAGCAGCTTAAAGGACCGAGATCAGGACAGGGGGAGAGGCTACACCTTC. This chain uses TRBV7-8 with TRBJ1-2, with 10 nucleotides matching TRBD1. This CDR3 is 18 amino acids long. Per the germline V gene, CDR1 is SGHVS and CDR2 is FQNEAQ. Losses at the gene ends were 2 bases for V and 8 bases for J; bases not matched to a gene: 17.